The clone carrying this TCR beta chain was seen once. No antigen is known for it. Data came from immunoSEQ multiplex PCR; TCRdb stores just in-frame clones and leaves some out. The data contain fewer than 50,000 clones, 79% of them seen just once; the ten biggest clones take up roughly 5.7%. The sort gate was single viable CD3+CD4+CD8-CD45RO+ cells for memory CD4+ T cells. Donors' CMV status reflects serum IgG against pp150, pp28, p38, p52. Positive selection with CD4 microbeads enriched total CD4+ T cells. Germline-derived CDR1 and CDR2 are SQVTM and ANQGSEA. CDR3 length equals 14 residues. The V and J ends lost 5 bases and 8 bases, in that order; junction bases with no gene match: 12. The data were taken from a study of memory CD4+ T cells and cytomegalovirus serostatus. Study results and caveats: Suggested: most of the CMV-linked TCR signature lies in CD4+ memory cells. Repertoires predicted CMV serostatus with median bootstrapped AUC of roughly 0.95.

The chain joins TRBV29-1 to TRBJ1-2; TRBD1 matches at 9 bases. This TCR was recovered from an adult in good health and CMV-seropositive. The sample consisted of memory CD4+ T cells from blood. The CDR3 DNA is TGCAGCGTTATACAGGGGGCAATGATTGGAGGCTACACCTTC. This gives the protein CSVIQGAMIGGYTF.